This T cell receptor (beta chain) came from a study of blood T cell repertoires in COVID-19. Data came from immunoSEQ multiplex PCR; TCRdb stores just in-frame clones and leaves some out. The table records some 42,000 clones, around 91% of them present only once. CDR1 and CDR2 (germline): MNHNS, SASEGT. This CDR3 region has 14 residues. Trimming removed 0 bases at V and 3 bases at J, with 8 bases between. This clone was seen once. This TCR derives from a middle-aged man with active COVID-19. The source material was peripheral blood. V is TRBV6-1 and J is TRBJ1-2; D gene ambiguous. CDR3 bases: TGTGCCAGCAGTGAAGCCGTCGGGGACTATGGCTACACCTTC. It is translated as CASSEAVGDYGYTF.